This TCR beta chain was captured by sequencing in a study of T cells in Graves' hyperthyroidism and ophthalmopathy (dated by TCRdb to between 2018 and 2021). Notes on the research overall: Peripheral blood was sampled at the time of initial diagnosis, prior to any treatment. After blood sampling, hyperthyroidism patients were treated with methimazole at a starting dose of 30 mg daily, and ophthalmopathy patients were treated with high-dose intravenous methylprednisolone. An independent validation cohort of around 19 hyperthyroidism patients and approximately 16 patients who later progressed to ophthalmopathy tested prospective prediction of ophthalmopathy. For training and testing, the roughly 93 patients in the discovery cohort were randomly divided in a 7:3 ratio. To identify TCR V-J signatures that set the groups apart, the researchers used a discovery cohort of 95 to 100 patients, made up of about 44 with Graves' ophthalmopathy and some 55 with stable Graves' hyperthyroidism. The paper reports TCR Vbeta CDR3 sequencing of about 140 peripheral blood samples: approximately 41 ophthalmopathy, under 85 hyperthyroidism and around 17 progressor patients. In about six Graves' hyperthyroidism patients, the study also compared T-cell repertoires from thyroid tissue with T-cell repertoires from blood.

Study-level results and caveats: During validation, the model predicted progression to ophthalmopathy a median of around 7 months ahead of onset, with 70.59% sensitivity and roughly 72% specificity. Ophthalmopathy was separated from stable hyperthyroidism by a 13 V-J signature model, with over 85% sensitivity and approximately 81% specificity obtained in cross-validation and 80%/75% obtained in testing. No statistical method was used to set the sample size in advance, and investigators knew the group allocation. Most expanded thyroid clonotypes (frequency above 0.001) were also detected in blood, suggesting blood repertoires may reflect thyroid immune responses.

Amplification of TCR beta CDR3 regions was carried out from RNA transcripts. A first-round RT-PCR of the TCR CDR3 used the HTBI primer set with the Qiagen OneStep RT-PCR kit. A second multiplex PCR round built the libraries, followed by size selection and purification. Sequencing of the libraries was done on an Illumina HiSeq2000 using paired-end 100 bp reads. On the authors' methods: SOAPnuke was used to process the raw data, removing reads that contained adapters or uncalled bases, had a mean Phred below 15, or lacked an exact match to the constant primer or identifier. COPE v1.2.5 was used to merge high-quality paired reads, and clonotypes were defined as unique nucleotide sequences. MiTCR v1.1 was used to align the clonotypes against IMGT TRBV, TRBD and TRBJ reference segments. The analysis was restricted to V-J combinations with a frequency above 0.0001, which together covered 99.2% of the repertoires. The TCS score was defined as F50 (clonal expansion) divided by E x V (chaos), with BLOSUM62-based TCRdist calculated between CDR3 peptides within each V-J. Welch's t-statistics and random forest reduced around 520 V-J features to roughly 13, which were used in a naive Bayes classifier (R e1071). Through fastp at Q25 and MiXCR, TCRdb rebuilt clones from the public reads, retaining in-frame beta chains. Under each unique CDR3 protein, matching rows form one entry showing the most common genes and DNA. The V and J calls were determined by TCRdb, not by the authors. The table for this sample lists about half a million distinct CDR3 sequences; around 20% of them were counted only once. The ten largest make up about 26% of the sample.

A patient counted as having stable Graves' hyperthyroidism if no progression to ophthalmopathy occurred over 18 months of follow-up. Hyperthyroidism patients were aged 18 to 65 years and newly diagnosed, with disease duration of less than 2 months. Exclusion was applied to patients with uncontrolled infections, other autoimmune diseases, pregnancy or lactation. Clinical symptoms, serum thyroxine and TRAb, thyroid ultrasound, and orbital computed tomography formed the basis for the diagnoses. PBMCs were separated from 10 ml of fresh peripheral blood using Ficoll-Paque density gradient centrifugation. Total RNA was extracted with Trizol reagent, and quality was checked on an Agilent 2100 Bioanalyzer. V is shortened by 3 bases, J by 5 bases, and the region joining them spans 8 bases. The CDR3 runs 13 amino acids, cysteine and phenylalanine included. Solely the CDR3 DNA is kept, with 39 bases framed from the first base.

There are many counts of this clonotype. Its target antigen remains unknown. Base-call qualities are not available, and no considerably larger clone is one nucleotide away. The specimen sequenced was blood. The TCR sequence derives from a man aged 18 to 29 with Graves' hyperthyroidism. The rearranged segments are TRBV12-3 or TRBV12-4 and TRBJ1-5; no D gene is confidently identified. In nucleotides, the sequence is TGTGCCAGCAGTTTGATAGGCCATCAGCCCCAGCATTTT. Its protein product is CASSLIGHQPQHF.